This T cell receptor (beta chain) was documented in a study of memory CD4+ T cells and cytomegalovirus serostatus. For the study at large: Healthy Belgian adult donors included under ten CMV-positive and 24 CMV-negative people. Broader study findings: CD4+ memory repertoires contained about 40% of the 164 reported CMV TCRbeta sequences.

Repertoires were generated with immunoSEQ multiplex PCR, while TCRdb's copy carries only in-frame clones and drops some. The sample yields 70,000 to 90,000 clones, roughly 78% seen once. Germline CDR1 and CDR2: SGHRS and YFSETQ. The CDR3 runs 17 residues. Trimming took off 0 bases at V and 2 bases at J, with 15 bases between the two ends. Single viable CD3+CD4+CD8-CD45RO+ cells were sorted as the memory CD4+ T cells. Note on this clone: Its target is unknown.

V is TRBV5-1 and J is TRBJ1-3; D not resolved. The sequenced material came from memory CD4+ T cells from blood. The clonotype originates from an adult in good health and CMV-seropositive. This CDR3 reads CASSLAPVSGTGNTIYF. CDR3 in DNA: TGCGCCAGCAGCTTGGCCCCCGTCTCGGGAACTGGAAACACCATATATTTT.